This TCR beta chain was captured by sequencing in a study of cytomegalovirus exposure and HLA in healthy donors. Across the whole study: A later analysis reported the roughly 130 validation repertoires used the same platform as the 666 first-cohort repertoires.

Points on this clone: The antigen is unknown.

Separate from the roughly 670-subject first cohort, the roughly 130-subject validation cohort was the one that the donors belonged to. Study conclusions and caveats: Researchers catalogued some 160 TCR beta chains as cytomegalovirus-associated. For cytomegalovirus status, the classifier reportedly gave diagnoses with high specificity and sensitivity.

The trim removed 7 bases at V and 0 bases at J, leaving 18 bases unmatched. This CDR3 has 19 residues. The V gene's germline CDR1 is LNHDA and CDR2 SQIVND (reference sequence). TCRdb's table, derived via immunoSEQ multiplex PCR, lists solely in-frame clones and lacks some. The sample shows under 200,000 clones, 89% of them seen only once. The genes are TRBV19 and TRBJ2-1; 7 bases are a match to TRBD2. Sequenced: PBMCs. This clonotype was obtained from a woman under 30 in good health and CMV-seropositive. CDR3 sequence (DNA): TGTGCCAGTATGTTGGCCTCCGCGAGCGGGACTATCTCCTACAATGAGCAGTTCTTC. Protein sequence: CASMLASASGTISYNEQFF.